One and the same sample provided the 28 T cell receptor beta chains below, sequenced in a study of cytomegalovirus exposure and HLA in healthy donors. A multiplex PCR was run with 60 Vbeta primers and 13 Jbeta primers. Profiled with immunoSEQ multiplex PCR; TCRdb holds only in-frame clones, not every one. The data show roughly 90,000 clones, roughly 70% seen once. Sequencing used PBMCs. The receptors were gathered from a man younger than 45 in good health and CMV-seropositive.

The chain employs TRBV18 and TRBJ2-1, with D possibly being TRBD2 (5 bases). From germline, CDR1 is KGHSH and CDR2 LQKENI. The CDR3 runs 16 residues. Deletions cut 1 base from V and 0 bases from J, with 10 bases between. CDR3 residues: CASSPQADSSYNEQFF. The CDR3 nucleotides read TGTGCCAGCTCACCACAAGCGGATAGCTCCTACAATGAGCAGTTCTTC. Variable domain in full (rest from reference TRBV18 and TRBJ2-1): NAGVMQNPRHLVRRRGQEARLRCSPMKGHSHVYWYRQLPEEGLKFMVYLQKENIIDESGMPKERFSAEFPKEGPSILRIQQVVRGDSAAYFCASSPQADSSYNEQFFGPGTRLTVL.

J is TRBJ1-4 and V is TRBV5-1; possible D gene TRBD1, 6 bases. The ends were cut back, 4 bases at V and 3 bases at J, with 13 bases in the middle. The CDR3 spans 15 residues. Germline CDR1 and CDR2: SGHRS and YFSETQ. The CDR3 DNA sequence: TGCGCCAGCAGCCCGAGCAGGGGAGCTAATGAAAAACTGTTTTTT. Translating it yields CASSPSRGANEKLFF.

The chain links TRBV4-3 to TRBJ2-1; D possibly corresponds to TRBD2 (6 bases). V lost 1 base and J 4 bases, leaving 11 bases between the germline ends. The CDR3 loop spans 15 amino acids. Per the germline V gene, CDR1 is LGHNA and CDR2 is YSLEER. CDR3 in amino acids: CASSQGGRLYNEQFF. CDR3 in DNA: TGCGCCAGCAGCCAAGGAGGGAGGCTTTACAATGAGCAGTTCTTC.

This clone was observed once. The chain employs TRBV5-4 and TRBJ2-7, with 10 nucleotides matching TRBD1. In germline, CDR1 is SGHNT, CDR2 YYREEE (reference sequence). The CDR3 sequence is 15 residues long. V was clipped by 3 bases and J by 6 bases; unmatched bases: 9. Here the CDR3 DNA reads TGTGCCAGCAGCTCCTACGGACAGGGGGGAGCCGAGCAGTACTTC. This codes for CASSSYGQGGAEQYF.

This chain joins TRBV7-9 and TRBJ1-6; maybe TRBD1 (5 bases). Between the trimmed V and J ends, which lost 4 bases and 5 bases, there was a span of 24 bases. This CDR3 spans 19 amino acids. CDR1 is SEHNR and CDR2 is FQNEAQ in the germline V gene (reference sequence). In nucleotides, the CDR3 is TGTGCCAGCAGCTCGCGTAGGGGAAGCTATTTTGGAGATAATTCACCCCTCCACTTT. Its translation is CASSSRRGSYFGDNSPLHF. Supplemented by reference TRBV7-9 and TRBJ1-6, the full variable domain reads DTGVSQNPRHKITKRGQNVTFRCDPISEHNRLYWYRQTLGQGPEFLTYFQNEAQLEKSRLLSDRFSAERPKGSFSTLEIQRTEQGDSAMYLCASSSRRGSYFGDNSPLHFGNGTRLTVT.

V and J are TRBV27 and TRBJ1-5, with 10 positions matching TRBD1. Germline loops: CDR1 MNHEY, CDR2 SMNVEV (reference sequence). J lost 4 bases, V lost 5 bases, and 8 bases had no gene match. This CDR3 has 16 residues. The CDR3 reads CASSPSGTGVNQPQHF. The CDR3 nucleotides read TGTGCCAGCAGTCCCTCCGGGACAGGGGTGAATCAGCCCCAGCATTTT.

This chain links TRBV11-3 with TRBJ2-1, with D maybe TRBD2 (6 bases). The CDR3 length is 14 residues. CDR1 and CDR2 (germline): SGHNT, YENEEA. Between the trimmed V and J ends, which lost 3 bases and 3 bases, there was a span of 9 bases. CDR3 coding DNA: TGTGCCAGCAGCTTCGGGACTCTCTACAATGAGCAGTTCTTC. Translating gives CASSFGTLYNEQFF.

The chain employs TRBV7-9 and TRBJ1-6; 10 bases match TRBD1. V was clipped by 4 bases and J by 1 base; unmatched bases: 7. The CDR3 contains 18 residues. Germline CDR1 is SEHNR and CDR2 is FQNEAQ (reference sequence). CDR3 amino acids: CASSYAPGQGSYNSPLHF. The CDR3 bases are TGTGCCAGCAGCTACGCCCCGGGACAGGGGTCCTATAATTCACCCCTCCACTTT. Drawing the rest from reference TRBV7-9 and TRBJ1-6, the complete variable domain is DTGVSQNPRHKITKRGQNVTFRCDPISEHNRLYWYRQTLGQGPEFLTYFQNEAQLEKSRLLSDRFSAERPKGSFSTLEIQRTEQGDSAMYLCASSYAPGQGSYNSPLHFGNGTRLTVT.

As concerns this clone: At one end the junction does not follow the germline gene, possibly because of a read error. The J gene is TRBJ2-1, the V gene TRBV9; perhaps TRBD2 as D (7 bases). CDR3 length: 15 amino acids. The germline CDR1 and CDR2 sequences are SGDLS and YYNGEE. The CDR3 protein is CASTVQGLQYNEQFF. The CDR3 nucleotides are TGTGCCAGCACCGTACAGGGACTACAATACAATGAGCAGTTCTTC. Together with reference TRBV9 and TRBJ2-1, the CDR3 gives the full variable domain: DSGVTQTPKHLITATGQRVTLRCSPRSGDLSVYWYQQSLDQGLQFLIQYYNGEERAKGNILERFSAQQFPDLHSELNLSSLELGDSALYFCASTVQGLQYNEQFFGPGTRLTVL.

This rearrangement joins TRBV4-2 to TRBJ2-1, with 7 bases lining up with TRBD1. There are 13 residues in the CDR3. Germline V gene lookup returns CDR1 LGHNA and CDR2 YNFKEQ. Unmatched junction bases numbered 2, after V lost 4 bases and J lost 5 bases. CDR3 amino acids: CASSPGTDNEQFF. CDR3 in DNA: TGTGCCAGCAGCCCGGGGACAGACAATGAGCAGTTCTTC.

This chain uses TRBV11-3 with TRBJ1-6; D call uncertain. Germline values: CDR1 SGHNT, CDR2 YENEEA. This CDR3 region has 13 residues. The germline V and J ends were trimmed by 3 bases and 10 bases, with 10 bases remaining between them. CDR3 nucleotide sequence: TGTGCCAGCAGCTTGCAGGTCCAATCACCCCTCCACTTT. Protein sequence: CASSLQVQSPLHF.

This chain uses TRBV6-1 with TRBJ1-5; TRBD1 matches 7 bases. After removal of 2 bases from V and 3 bases from J, the junction contained 7 bases not matched to a gene. This CDR3 is 16 amino acids long. Germline CDR1 and CDR2: MNHNS and SASEGT. The CDR3 here is CASSEFFGTVNQPQHF. The CDR3 DNA follows: TGTGCCAGCAGTGAATTTTTTGGGACAGTCAATCAGCCCCAGCATTTT.

The rearrangement joins TRBV18 to TRBJ2-1; 7 nucleotides match TRBD2. Germline lookup yields CDR1 KGHSH and CDR2 LQKENI. The V gene end was trimmed by 3 bases and the J gene end by 8 bases; junction bases not matched to a gene: 13. The CDR3 is 16 amino acids. The CDR3 bases are TGTGCCAGCTCACCGTCTAGACTAGCTTCTCCGCATGAGCAGTTCTTC. Protein: CASSPSRLASPHEQFF.

The gene calls are TRBV6-1 and TRBJ2-5; 7 bases map to TRBD1. Unmatched junction bases numbered 0, after V lost 5 bases and J lost 3 bases. The CDR3 is 12 residues long. Per the germline V gene, CDR1 is MNHNS and CDR2 is SASEGT. CDR3 sequence: CASSTGEETQYF. DNA of the CDR3: TGTGCCAGCAGTACAGGGGAAGAGACCCAGTACTTC.

This clone has a handful of counts. The chain couples TRBV7-9 to TRBJ2-3, with D uncertain. CDR1 is SEHNR, CDR2 FQNEAQ, per germline (reference sequence). V gave up 2 bases and J gave up 2 bases, with 11 bases separating them. The CDR3 length is 15 residues. This CDR3 is CASSLFPEDTDTQYF. The CDR3 DNA reads TGTGCCAGCAGCTTATTTCCAGAAGACACAGATACGCAGTATTTT.

This clone was counted between two and nine times. The J gene is TRBJ2-7, the V gene TRBV9; D unresolved. The CDR3 sequence is 11 residues long. Trimming shortened V by 3 bases and J by 3 bases, and 4 bases separated the two germline ends. From germline, CDR1 is SGDLS and CDR2 YYNGEE. The CDR3 coding sequence is TGTGCCAGCAGCGCCCACTACGAGCAGTACTTC. It specifies CASSAHYEQYF.

This clone was detected only a few times. The chain is built from TRBV7-3 and TRBJ2-5, with 7 bases lining up with TRBD2. The end of the DNA fits TRBJ2-7 better, so the J call may be wrong. Germline V gene data show CDR1 as SGHTA and CDR2 as FQGTGA. The length of the CDR3 is 15 residues. The CDR3 DNA is TGTGCCAGCAGCTTAACGGGGGGGAGCTCCTACGAGCAGTACTTC. Translating it yields CASSLTGGSSYEQYF.

The chain has TRBV7-2 and TRBJ1-5, with TRBD1 matching over 9 bases. The CDR3 is 15 amino acids. The germline V gene encodes CDR1 SGHTA and CDR2 FQGNSA. The trim removed 2 bases at V and 6 bases at J, leaving 5 bases unmatched. CDR3 residues: CASSLKGTGLQPQHF. CDR3 DNA sequence: TGTGCCAGCAGCTTAAAGGGGACAGGGCTTCAGCCCCAGCATTTT. The whole variable domain, filled in from reference TRBV7-2 and TRBJ1-5, reads GAGVSQSPSNKVTEKGKDVELRCDPISGHTALYWYRQSLGQGLEFLIYFQGNSAPDKSGLPSDRFSAERTGGSVSTLTIQRTQQEDSAVYLCASSLKGTGLQPQHFGDGTRLSIL.

This chain links TRBV6-1 with TRBJ2-7; a possible D gene is TRBD2 (5 bases). Trimming pared 4 bases from V and 5 bases from J, leaving 9 bases between. CDR1 MNHNS and CDR2 SASEGT come from the germline V gene. This CDR3 has 12 amino acids. CDR3: CASSVGVHEQYF. The CDR3 DNA follows: TGTGCCAGCAGTGTCGGGGTCCACGAGCAGTACTTC.

This clone was detected only a few times. This chain links TRBV5-1 with TRBJ2-2, with a tentative D call TRBD2 (6 bases). Trimming stripped 2 bases from V and 7 bases from J, with 12 bases between. The CDR3 sequence is 14 residues long. In germline, CDR1 is SGHRS, CDR2 YFSETQ. The CDR3 loop reads CASSFGAGSGELFF. In DNA, the CDR3 is TGCGCCAGCAGCTTCGGGGCGGGGAGCGGGGAGCTGTTTTTT.

This clone occurred many times. The gene calls are TRBV19 and TRBJ1-5; maybe TRBD1 (5 bases). The germline V gene has CDR1 LNHDA and CDR2 SQIVND (reference sequence). The CDR3 contains 13 residues. Trimming took off 3 bases at V and 8 bases at J, with 11 bases between the two ends. This CDR3 reads CASSITTDKPQHF. In nucleotides, the CDR3 is TGTGCCAGTAGTATCACTACGGACAAGCCCCAGCATTTT. Variable domain in full (rest from reference TRBV19 and TRBJ1-5): DGGITQSPKYLFRKEGQNVTLSCEQNLNHDAMYWYRQDPGQGLRLIYYSQIVNDFQKGDIAEGYSVSREKKESFPLTVTSAQKNPTAFYLCASSITTDKPQHFGDGTRLSIL.

The J gene is TRBJ1-1, the V gene TRBV11-2; weak D call: TRBD1 (5 bases). The CDR3 totals 13 residues. From germline, CDR1 is SGHAT and CDR2 FQNNGV. Between the trimmed V and J ends, which lost 5 bases and 1 base, there was a span of 8 bases. The CDR3 sequence: CASSADRNTEAFF. The CDR3 DNA reads as TGTGCCAGCAGCGCTGACAGGAACACTGAAGCTTTCTTT. Filled out from reference TRBV11-2 and TRBJ1-1, the complete variable domain reads EAGVAQSPRYKIIEKRQSVAFWCNPISGHATLYWYQQILGQGPKLLIQFQNNGVVDDSQLPKDRFSAERLKGVDSTLKIQPAKLEDSAVYLCASSADRNTEAFFGQGTRLTVV.

This clone was recorded a few times. This chain links TRBV6-5 with TRBJ2-7; 10 bases align to TRBD2. This CDR3 has 14 residues. Germline V gene sequence: CDR1 MNHEY, CDR2 SVGAGI. V lost 6 bases, J lost 3 bases, and 5 bases stayed unmatched. This CDR3 reads CASSASGGVYEQYF. CDR3 coding DNA: TGTGCCAGCAGCGCTAGCGGGGGAGTCTACGAGCAGTACTTC.

This chain joins TRBV6-1 and TRBJ1-6, with D possibly being TRBD1 (6 bases). Trimming cost V 10 bases and J 7 bases, with 20 bases left between them. Germline V gives CDR1 MNHNS, CDR2 SASEGT. This CDR3 has 15 amino acids. This chain's CDR3 is CAIQRTGSGNSPLHF. The CDR3 nucleotides read TGTGCCATCCAGAGAACAGGGTCGGGGAATTCACCCCTCCACTTT.

The V call is TRBV2, the J call TRBJ1-1, with 8 bases that match TRBD1. With 6 bases clipped from V and 5 bases from J, the junction kept 5 bases outside the gene matches. The CDR3 has 13 amino acids. The V gene's germline CDR1 is SNHLY and CDR2 FYNNEI. CDR3 loop: CASRADRVTEAFF. The CDR3 DNA reads TGTGCCAGCAGGGCGGACAGGGTAACTGAAGCTTTCTTT. Together with reference TRBV2 and TRBJ1-1, the CDR3 gives the full variable domain: EPEVTQTPSHQVTQMGQEVILRCVPISNHLYFYWYRQILGQKVEFLVSFYNNEISEKSEIFDDQFSVERPDGSNFTLKIRSTKLEDSAMYFCASRADRVTEAFFGQGTRLTVV.

This clone was observed a single time. This chain links TRBV6-5 with TRBJ2-1; 10 bases map to TRBD1. Germline V gene lookup returns CDR1 MNHEY and CDR2 SVGAGI. Trimming removed 2 bases from V and 6 bases from J; junction bases left unmatched: 1. This CDR3 has 14 amino acids. CDR3 loop: CASSYDRGRNEQFF. CDR3 DNA sequence: TGTGCCAGCAGTTACGACAGGGGGCGCAATGAGCAGTTCTTC.

The rearrangement joins TRBV29-1 to TRBJ2-1, with 7 bases lining up with TRBD2. CDR1 SQVTM and CDR2 ANQGSEA come from the germline V gene. V was pared by 0 bases and J by 7 bases, with 12 bases of the junction left unmatched. This CDR3 contains 16 residues. The CDR3 bases are TGCAGCGTTGAAGAAGCGGGACCCAACCCCGGGAATGAGCAGTTCTTC. Residues: CSVEEAGPNPGNEQFF.

The J gene is TRBJ2-7, the V gene TRBV9; 10 bases line up with TRBD1. Germline loops: CDR1 SGDLS, CDR2 YYNGEE. Losses at the gene ends were 0 bases for V and 6 bases for J; bases not matched to a gene: 9. There are 16 residues in the CDR3. The CDR3 bases are TGTGCCAGCAGCGTAGGGGGGACAGGGGAGACTCGCGAGCAGTACTTC. It is translated as CASSVGGTGETREQYF.